Below, one TCR beta chain is given with its context. The data belong to a study of T cells in Graves' hyperthyroidism and ophthalmopathy. Across the whole study: Peripheral blood collection took place at initial diagnosis, before any treatment.

Regions amplified from RNA transcripts were the TCR beta CDR3 regions. First-round RT-PCR of the TCR CDR3 relied on the HTBI primer set. In TCRdb, the multiplex PCR reads were re-called with MiXCR into one record per CDR3 protein. The repertoire holds under 350,000 distinct CDR3 sequences, with over 20% as singletons. The source of this sequence is a woman aged 50 to 60 with Graves' hyperthyroidism. Sequencing was done on a sample of blood.

The CDR3 region is CASSDGRDQPQHF. CDR3 nucleotide sequence: TGTGCCAGCAGTGATGGCAGAGATCAGCCCCAGCATTTT. This rearrangement joins TRBV2 to TRBJ1-5, with unresolved D. The germline gives CDR1 SNHLY, CDR2 FYNNEI. The CDR3 runs to 13 residues. The V end lost 3 bases, the J end lost 5 bases, and 8 bases lay between the germline ends.